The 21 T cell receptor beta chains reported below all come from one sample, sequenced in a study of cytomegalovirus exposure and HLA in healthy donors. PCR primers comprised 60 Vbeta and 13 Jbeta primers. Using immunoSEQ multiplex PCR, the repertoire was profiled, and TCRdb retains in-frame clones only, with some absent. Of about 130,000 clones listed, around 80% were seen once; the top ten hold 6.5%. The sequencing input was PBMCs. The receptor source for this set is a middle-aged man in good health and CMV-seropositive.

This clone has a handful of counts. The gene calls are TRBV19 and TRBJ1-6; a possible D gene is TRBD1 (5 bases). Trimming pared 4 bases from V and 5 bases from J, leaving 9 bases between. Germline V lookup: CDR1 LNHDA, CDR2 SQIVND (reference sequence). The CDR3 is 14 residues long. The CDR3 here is CASSRWGDNSPLHF. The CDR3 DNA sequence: TGTGCCAGTAGTAGGTGGGGGGATAATTCACCCCTCCACTTT. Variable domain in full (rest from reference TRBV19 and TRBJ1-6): DGGITQSPKYLFRKEGQNVTLSCEQNLNHDAMYWYRQDPGQGLRLIYYSQIVNDFQKGDIAEGYSVSREKKESFPLTVTSAQKNPTAFYLCASSRWGDNSPLHFGNGTRLTVT.

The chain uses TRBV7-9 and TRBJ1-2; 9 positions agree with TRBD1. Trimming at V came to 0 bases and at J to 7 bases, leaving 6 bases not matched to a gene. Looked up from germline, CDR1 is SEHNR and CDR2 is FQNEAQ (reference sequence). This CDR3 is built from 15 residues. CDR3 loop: CASSLAGTGTVGYTF. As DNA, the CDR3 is TGTGCCAGCAGCTTAGCCGGGACAGGGACGGTTGGCTACACCTTC. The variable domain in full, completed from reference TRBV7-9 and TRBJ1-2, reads DTGVSQNPRHKITKRGQNVTFRCDPISEHNRLYWYRQTLGQGPEFLTYFQNEAQLEKSRLLSDRFSAERPKGSFSTLEIQRTEQGDSAMYLCASSLAGTGTVGYTFGSGTRLTVV.

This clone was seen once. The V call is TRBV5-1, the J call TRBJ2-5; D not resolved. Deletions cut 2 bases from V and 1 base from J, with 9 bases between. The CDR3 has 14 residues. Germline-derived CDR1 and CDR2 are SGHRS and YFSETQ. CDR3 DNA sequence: TGCGCCAGCAGCTTCAGTGCCGCCCAAGAGACCCAGTACTTC. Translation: CASSFSAAQETQYF.

CDR3 nucleotide sequence: TGCGCCAGCAGTCCCGGACAGGGGCCATATAACTATGGCTACACCTTC. Protein sequence: CASSPGQGPYNYGYTF. V usage is TRBV5-1 and J usage is TRBJ1-2, with 9 bases lining up with TRBD1. Germline CDR1 reads SGHRS; CDR2 reads YFSETQ. The length of the CDR3 is 16 residues. V was clipped by 5 bases and J by 1 base; unmatched bases: 9.

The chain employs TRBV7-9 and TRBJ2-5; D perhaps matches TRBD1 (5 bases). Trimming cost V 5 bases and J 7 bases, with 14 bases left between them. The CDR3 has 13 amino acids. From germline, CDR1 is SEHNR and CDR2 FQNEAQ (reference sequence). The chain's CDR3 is CASSRPGSGTQYF. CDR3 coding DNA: TGTGCCAGCAGCCGGCCAGGGTCCGGGACCCAGTACTTC.

The CDR3 here is CAISESRQPQHF. The CDR3 nucleotides are TGTGCCATCAGTGAGTCGCGTCAGCCCCAGCATTTT. The chain joins TRBV10-3 to TRBJ1-5; no firm D call. V gave up 0 bases and J gave up 6 bases, with 3 bases separating them. Germline CDR1 ENHRY, CDR2 SYGVKD. This CDR3 spans 12 amino acids.

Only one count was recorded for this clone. The CDR3 nucleotides are TGTGCCAGCAGTGAATTTGACTCTCAGAATACTGATACGCAGTATTTT. Protein: CASSEFDSQNTDTQYF. The chain combines TRBV25-1 with TRBJ2-3; no firm D call. Germline V gene data show CDR1 as MGHDK and CDR2 as SYGVNS. The CDR3 is 16 amino acids. Trimming took 1 base from V and 6 from J, leaving 17 bases between them.

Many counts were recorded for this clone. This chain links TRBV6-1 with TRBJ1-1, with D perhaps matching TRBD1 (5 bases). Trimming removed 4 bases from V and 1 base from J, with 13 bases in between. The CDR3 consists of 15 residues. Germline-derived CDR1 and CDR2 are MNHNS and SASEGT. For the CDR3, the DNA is TGTGCCAGCAGTGTTCGACAGAGCTGGAACACTGAAGCTTTCTTT. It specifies CASSVRQSWNTEAFF.

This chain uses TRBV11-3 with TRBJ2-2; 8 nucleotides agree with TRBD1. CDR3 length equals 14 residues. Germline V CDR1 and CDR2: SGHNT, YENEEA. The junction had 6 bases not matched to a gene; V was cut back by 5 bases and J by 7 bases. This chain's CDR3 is CASSRQGRGGELFF. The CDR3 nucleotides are TGTGCCAGCAGCCGACAGGGGCGGGGCGGGGAGCTGTTTTTT.

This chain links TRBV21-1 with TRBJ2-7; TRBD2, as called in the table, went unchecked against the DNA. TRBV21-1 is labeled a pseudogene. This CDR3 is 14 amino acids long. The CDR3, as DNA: TGTGCCAGCAGCAAAGGAGGCAGCACCTACGAGCAGTACTTC. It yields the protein CASSKGGSTYEQYF.

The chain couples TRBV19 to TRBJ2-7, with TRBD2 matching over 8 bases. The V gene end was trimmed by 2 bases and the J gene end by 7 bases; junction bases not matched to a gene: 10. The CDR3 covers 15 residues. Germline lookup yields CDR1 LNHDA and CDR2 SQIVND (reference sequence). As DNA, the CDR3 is TGTGCCAGTAGTATAACTCGAGCGGGAGCCCAAGAGCAGTACTTC. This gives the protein CASSITRAGAQEQYF.

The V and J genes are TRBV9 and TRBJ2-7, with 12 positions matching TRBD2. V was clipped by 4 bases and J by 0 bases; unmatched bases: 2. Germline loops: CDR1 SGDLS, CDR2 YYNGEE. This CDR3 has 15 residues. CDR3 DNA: TGTGCCAGCAGCCTGACTAGCGGGAGCTCCTACGAGCAGTACTTC. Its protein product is CASSLTSGSSYEQYF.

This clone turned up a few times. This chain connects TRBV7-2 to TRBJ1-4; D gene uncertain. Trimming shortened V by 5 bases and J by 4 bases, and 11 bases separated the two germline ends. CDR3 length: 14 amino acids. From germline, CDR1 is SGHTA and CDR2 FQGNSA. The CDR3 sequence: CASSRDTRNEKLFF. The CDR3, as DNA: TGTGCCAGCAGCCGCGACACCCGTAATGAAAAACTGTTTTTT.

The CDR3 bases are TGCGCCAGCAGCCCCTCCGGTCAGGGGATTAATGAGCAGTTCTTC. Its translation is CASSPSGQGINEQFF. The rearrangement joins TRBV5-1 to TRBJ2-1; D might be TRBD1 (6 bases). The germline V gene encodes CDR1 SGHRS and CDR2 YFSETQ. V lost 4 bases to trimming and J lost 7 bases, with 18 bases between them. The CDR3 length is 15 residues.

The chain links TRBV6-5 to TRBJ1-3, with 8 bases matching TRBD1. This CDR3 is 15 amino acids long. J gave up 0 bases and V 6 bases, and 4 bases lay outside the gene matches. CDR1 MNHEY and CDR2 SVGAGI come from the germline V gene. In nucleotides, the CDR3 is TGTGCCAGCAGGTTCACAGGGGGCTCTGGAAACACCATATATTTT. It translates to CASRFTGGSGNTIYF.

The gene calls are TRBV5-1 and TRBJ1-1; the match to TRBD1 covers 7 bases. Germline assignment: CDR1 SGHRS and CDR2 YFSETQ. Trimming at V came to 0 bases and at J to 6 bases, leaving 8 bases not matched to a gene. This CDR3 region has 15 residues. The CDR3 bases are TGCGCCAGCAGCTTGGCGGGGACAGATTTTGCTGAAGCTTTCTTT. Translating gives CASSLAGTDFAEAFF.

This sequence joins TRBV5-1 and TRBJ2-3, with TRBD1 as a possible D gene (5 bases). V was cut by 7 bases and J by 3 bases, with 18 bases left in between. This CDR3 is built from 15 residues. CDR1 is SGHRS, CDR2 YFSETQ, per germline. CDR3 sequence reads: CASYLEPPGTDTQYF. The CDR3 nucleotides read TGCGCCAGCTACCTCGAGCCCCCAGGGACAGATACGCAGTATTTT.

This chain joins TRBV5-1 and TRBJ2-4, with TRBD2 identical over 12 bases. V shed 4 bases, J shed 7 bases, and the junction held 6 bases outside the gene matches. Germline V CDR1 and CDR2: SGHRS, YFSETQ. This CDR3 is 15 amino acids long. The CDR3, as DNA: TGCGCCAGCAGCCCGGGGACTAGCGGGTGGAACATTCAGTACTTC. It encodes CASSPGTSGWNIQYF.

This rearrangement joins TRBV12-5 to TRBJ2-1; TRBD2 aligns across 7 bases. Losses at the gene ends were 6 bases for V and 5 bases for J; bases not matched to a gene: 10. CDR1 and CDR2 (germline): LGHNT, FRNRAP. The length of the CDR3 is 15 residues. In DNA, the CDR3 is TGTGCTAGTGGGGTCCTTGGGGGGAGGGACAATGAGCAGTTCTTC. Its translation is CASGVLGGRDNEQFF.

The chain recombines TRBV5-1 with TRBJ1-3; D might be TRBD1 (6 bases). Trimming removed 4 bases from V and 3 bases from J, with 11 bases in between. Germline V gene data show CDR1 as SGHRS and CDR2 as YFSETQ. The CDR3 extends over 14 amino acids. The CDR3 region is CASSLGGGGNTIYF. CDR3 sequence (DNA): TGCGCCAGCAGCCTAGGGGGTGGTGGAAACACCATATATTTT.

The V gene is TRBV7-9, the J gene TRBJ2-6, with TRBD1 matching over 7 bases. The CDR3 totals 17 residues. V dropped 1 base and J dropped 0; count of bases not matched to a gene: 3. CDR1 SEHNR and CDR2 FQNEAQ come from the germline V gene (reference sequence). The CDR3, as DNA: TGTGCCAGCAGCTTAGGGACAGGACTCTCTGGGGCCAACGTCCTGACTTTC. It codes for CASSLGTGLSGANVLTF. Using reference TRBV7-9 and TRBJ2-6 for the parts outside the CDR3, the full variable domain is DTGVSQNPRHKITKRGQNVTFRCDPISEHNRLYWYRQTLGQGPEFLTYFQNEAQLEKSRLLSDRFSAERPKGSFSTLEIQRTEQGDSAMYLCASSLGTGLSGANVLTFGAGSRLTVL.